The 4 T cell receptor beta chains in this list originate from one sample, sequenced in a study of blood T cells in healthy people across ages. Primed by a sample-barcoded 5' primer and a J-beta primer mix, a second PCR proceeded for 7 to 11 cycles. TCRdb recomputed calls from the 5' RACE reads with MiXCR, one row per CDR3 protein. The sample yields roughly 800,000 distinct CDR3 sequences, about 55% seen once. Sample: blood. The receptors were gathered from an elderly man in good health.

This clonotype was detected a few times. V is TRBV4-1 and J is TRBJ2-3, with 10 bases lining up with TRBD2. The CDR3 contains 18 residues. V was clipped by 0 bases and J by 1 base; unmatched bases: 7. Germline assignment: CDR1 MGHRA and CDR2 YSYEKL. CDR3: CASSQDVIAGGRTDTQYF. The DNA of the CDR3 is TGCGCCAGCAGCCAAGACGTAATAGCGGGAGGCCGCACAGATACGCAGTATTTT.

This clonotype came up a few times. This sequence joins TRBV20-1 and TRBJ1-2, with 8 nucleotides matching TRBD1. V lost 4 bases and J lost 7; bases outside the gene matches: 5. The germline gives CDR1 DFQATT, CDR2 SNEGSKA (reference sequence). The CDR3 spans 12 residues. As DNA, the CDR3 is TGCAGTGCTACAGGGGGCGAGATTGGCTACACCTTC. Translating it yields CSATGGEIGYTF.

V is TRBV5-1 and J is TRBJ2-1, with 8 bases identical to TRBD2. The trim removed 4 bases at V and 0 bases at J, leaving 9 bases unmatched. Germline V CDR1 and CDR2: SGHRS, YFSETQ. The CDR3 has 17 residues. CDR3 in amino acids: CASSPASGLSSYNEQFF. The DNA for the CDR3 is TGCGCCAGCAGCCCTGCTAGCGGGCTGAGCTCCTACAATGAGCAGTTCTTC. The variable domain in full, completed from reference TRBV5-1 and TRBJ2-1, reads KAGVTQTPRYLIKTRGQQVTLSCSPISGHRSVSWYQQTPGQGLQFLFEYFSETQRNKGNFPGRFSGRQFSNSRSEMNVSTLELGDSALYLCASSPASGLSSYNEQFFGPGTRLTVL.

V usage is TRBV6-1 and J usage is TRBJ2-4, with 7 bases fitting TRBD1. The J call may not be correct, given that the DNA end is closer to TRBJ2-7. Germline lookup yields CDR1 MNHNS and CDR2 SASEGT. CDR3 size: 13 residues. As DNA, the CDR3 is TGTGCCAGCTGGGACAGAAATCCCTACGAGCAGTACTTC. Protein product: CASWDRNPYEQYF.